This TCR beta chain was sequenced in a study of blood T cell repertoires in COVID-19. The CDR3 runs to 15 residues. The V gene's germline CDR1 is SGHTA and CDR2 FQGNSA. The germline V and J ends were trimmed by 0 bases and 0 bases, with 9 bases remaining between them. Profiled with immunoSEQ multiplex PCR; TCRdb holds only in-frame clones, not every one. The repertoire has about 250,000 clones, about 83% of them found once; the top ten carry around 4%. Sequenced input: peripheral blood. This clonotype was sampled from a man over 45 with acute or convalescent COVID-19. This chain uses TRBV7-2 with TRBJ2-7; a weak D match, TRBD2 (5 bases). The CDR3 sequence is CASSLAGSFSYEQYF. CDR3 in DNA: TGTGCCAGCAGCTTAGCTGGGAGTTTCTCCTACGAGCAGTACTTC.